Each of the 32 T cell receptor beta chains below was sequenced from the same sample in a study of T-cell memory formation after mild COVID-19. TCRdb recomputed calls from the 5' RACE reads with MiXCR, one row per CDR3 protein. The repertoire holds some 600,000 distinct CDR3 sequences, with around a sixth as singletons. What was sequenced was PBMCs or a T cell subset sorted from them (not recorded which). The receptors shown here come from an adult woman who had mild COVID-19 (a few samples of this study predate the infection). Cell type and time point are not known.

This clonotype has at least ten counts. The chain links TRBV12-3 or TRBV12-4 to TRBJ1-6, with 7 bases lining up with TRBD1. The J segment lost 7 bases and the V segment lost 4 bases, leaving 4 bases of the junction unmatched. The CDR3 extends over 14 amino acids. The CDR3 region has the DNA TGTGCCAGCAGTTCCGGGACAGAGAATTCACCCCTCCACTTT. It translates to CASSSGTENSPLHF.

There are a few counts of this clonotype. The chain uses TRBV5-5 and TRBJ1-5, with 9 positions matching TRBD1. With V trimmed by 5 bases and J by 4 bases, 7 bases remained unmatched. The CDR3 runs to 15 residues. The germline gives CDR1 SGHKS, CDR2 YYEKEE (reference sequence). CDR3 DNA: TGTGCCAGCAGACAGGGGACAGGGAGAAATCAGCCCCAGCATTTT. Translating it yields CASRQGTGRNQPQHF. Looking up the rest from reference TRBV5-5 and TRBJ1-5 gives the full variable domain: DAGVTQSPTHLIKTRGQQVTLRCSPISGHKSVSWYQQVLGQGPQFIFQYYEKEERGRGNFPDRFSARQFPNYSSELNVNALLLGDSALYLCASRQGTGRNQPQHFGDGTRLSIL.

This clonotype was seen ten or more times. V usage is TRBV2 and J usage is TRBJ2-5; the D is unclear. Trimming took off 4 bases at V and 5 bases at J, with 11 bases between the two ends. Per germline, CDR1 SNHLY and CDR2 FYNNEI. The CDR3 has 13 residues. CDR3 protein: CASSVGSVETQYF. The CDR3 DNA sequence: TGTGCCAGCAGTGTTGGCAGTGTGGAGACCCAGTACTTC. Drawing the rest from reference TRBV2 and TRBJ2-5, the complete variable domain is EPEVTQTPSHQVTQMGQEVILRCVPISNHLYFYWYRQILGQKVEFLVSFYNNEISEKSEIFDDQFSVERPDGSNFTLKIRSTKLEDSAMYFCASSVGSVETQYFGPGTRLLVL.

The chain has TRBV12-3 or TRBV12-4 and TRBJ2-1, with 11 nucleotides matching TRBD2. Unmatched junction bases numbered 5, after V lost 3 bases and J lost 4 bases. CDR3 length: 16 residues. The CDR3 DNA reads TGTGCCAGCAGTTTCTTACTAGCGGGAGTGTACAATGAGCAGTTCTTC. Translated, it gives CASSFLLAGVYNEQFF.

This clonotype appeared a few times. One end of the junction does not line up with germline, which may come from a read error. The genes are TRBV23-1 and TRBJ2-7; 8 bases line up with TRBD1. TRBV23-1 qualifies as an ORF whose function is uncertain. This CDR3 spans 9 amino acids. The CDR3 bases are TGCGCCAAGAGGACAGGGCACCACTTC. This encodes CAKRTGHHF.

In this sample, this clonotype turned up a few times. The J gene is TRBJ1-3, the V gene TRBV12-3 or TRBV12-4; a weak D match, TRBD1 (6 bases). CDR3 length: 21 residues. V was trimmed by 3 bases and J by 0 bases, leaving 27 bases between them. Written as DNA, the CDR3 is TGTGCCAGCAGTTTTGGGACAAACCTTGGCGGGGGTGGTTTCTCTGGAAACACCATATATTTT. It is translated as CASSFGTNLGGGGFSGNTIYF.

There are a few counts of this clonotype. The chain couples TRBV5-1 to TRBJ2-5, with 15 bases aligning to TRBD2. Per germline, CDR1 SGHRS and CDR2 YFSETQ. CDR3 length: 17 amino acids. The ends lost 6 bases at V and 5 bases at J; junction bases unmatched: 11. CDR3 DNA sequence: TGCGCCAGCAAACGAGGACTAGCGGGAGGGGAGAGGGAGACCCAGTACTTC. Translated, it gives CASKRGLAGGERETQYF.

This chain joins TRBV12-3 or TRBV12-4 and TRBJ1-2, with 9 bases identical to TRBD1. V lost 5 bases to trimming and J lost 4 bases; unmatched junction nucleotides: 11. This CDR3 comprises 16 residues. Here the CDR3 reads CASSPTGQGRVYGYTF. The CDR3 bases are TGTGCCAGCAGTCCTACTGGACAGGGGCGGGTCTATGGCTACACCTTC.

The V gene is TRBV5-1, the J gene TRBJ2-1; tentatively, D is TRBD1 or TRBD2 (6 bases each). V dropped 3 bases and J dropped 2 bases, with 15 bases sitting between them. The CDR3 consists of 16 residues. Germline V CDR1 and CDR2: SGHRS, YFSETQ. CDR3 bases: TGCGCCAGCAGCTGGGGGGCGGAAGGCCCCTACAATGAGCAGTTCTTC. Translation: CASSWGAEGPYNEQFF.

In this sample, this clonotype turned up a few times. This chain joins TRBV29-1 and TRBJ2-7; a possible D gene is TRBD1 (5 bases). Between the trimmed V and J ends, which lost 3 bases and 1 base, there was a span of 13 bases. The germline CDR1 and CDR2 sequences are SQVTM and ANQGSEA. The CDR3 spans 14 residues. Here the CDR3 DNA reads TGCAGCGTTGAGGTAGGGGCGATATCCTACGAGCAGTACTTC. Translated, it gives CSVEVGAISYEQYF.

The chain employs TRBV14 and TRBJ2-7; D gene unclear. The CDR3 covers 13 residues. Germline loops: CDR1 SGHDN, CDR2 FVKESK. V dropped 7 bases and J dropped 6 bases, with 16 bases sitting between them. Written as DNA, the CDR3 is TGTGCCAGCAATAGTGACCCGCGGAGCGAGCAGTACTTC. Translation: CASNSDPRSEQYF.

The J gene is TRBJ1-3, the V gene TRBV3-1, with 8 bases fitting TRBD1. CDR3 length: 17 amino acids. V trimming: 0 bases; J trimming: 3 bases; junction bases outside the gene matches: 7. The V gene's germline CDR1 is LGHDT and CDR2 YNNKEL (reference sequence). CDR3 DNA sequence: TGTGCCAGCAGCCAAGACGTCCGGACAGGGAATGGAAACACCATATATTTT. It specifies CASSQDVRTGNGNTIYF.

This clonotype has a handful of counts. The chain uses TRBV5-5 and TRBJ1-6; weak D call: TRBD1 (5 bases). V was cut by 1 base and J by 10 bases, with 12 bases left in between. The CDR3 runs 14 residues. Looked up from germline, CDR1 is SGHKS and CDR2 is YYEKEE (reference sequence). This CDR3 reads CASSLSGFRSPLHF. CDR3 bases: TGTGCCAGCAGCTTGTCAGGGTTTCGGTCACCCCTCCACTTT.

This chain's CDR3 is CASSYQPGLAGGPPTDTQYF. In DNA, the CDR3 is TGTGCCAGCAGCTACCAACCGGGACTAGCGGGAGGGCCCCCCACAGATACGCAGTATTTT. The chain carries TRBV7-8 and TRBJ2-3; 16 nucleotides match TRBD2. V was pared by 4 bases and J by 2 bases, with 12 bases of the junction left unmatched. From germline, CDR1 is SGHVS and CDR2 FQNEAQ. The CDR3 extends over 20 amino acids.

This clonotype was detected only once. The chain links TRBV5-6 to TRBJ2-6, with TRBD2 identical over 7 bases. The length of the CDR3 is 18 residues. With V trimmed by 5 bases and J by 0 bases, 11 bases remained unmatched. CDR1 SGHDT and CDR2 YYEEEE come from the germline V gene. Here the CDR3 reads CASREGEGVSSGANVLTF. CDR3 bases: TGTGCCAGCAGAGAAGGGGAGGGTGTAAGCTCTGGGGCCAACGTCCTGACTTTC.

This clonotype was picked up a small number of times. The chain carries TRBV7-9 and TRBJ2-7; possibly TRBD2 for D (7 bases). Trimming shortened V by 7 bases and J by 6 bases, and 16 bases separated the two germline ends. The CDR3 contains 13 residues. Germline lookup yields CDR1 SEHNR and CDR2 FQNEAQ (reference sequence). CDR3 DNA sequence: TGTGCCAGCAACCAGAGGGGGGGAAGCGAGCAGTACTTC. As protein: CASNQRGGSEQYF.

There are a few counts of this clonotype. The genes are TRBV28 and TRBJ1-1, with D uncertain. Germline V lookup: CDR1 MDHEN, CDR2 SYDVKM. V lost 6 bases and J lost 5, with 13 bases in between. This CDR3 is 13 amino acids long. The CDR3 sequence: CASRWGEGTEAFF. The DNA for the CDR3 is TGTGCCAGCAGGTGGGGTGAAGGGACTGAAGCTTTCTTT.

This clonotype was detected only a few times. This sequence joins TRBV28 and TRBJ2-5; no definite D call. The CDR3 consists of 12 residues. Germline lookup yields CDR1 MDHEN and CDR2 SYDVKM. Trimming stripped 10 bases from V and 5 bases from J, with 14 bases between. The CDR3 nucleotides read TGTGCCATCTCAGGTGATACGGAGACCCAGTACTTC. Amino acids: CAISGDTETQYF.

Ten or more counts support this clonotype. V and J are TRBV29-1 and TRBJ2-7; 7 bases are shared with TRBD2. The CDR3 has 12 residues. Germline V gene data show CDR1 as SQVTM and CDR2 as ANQGSEA. Germline trimming cut 4 bases from V and 2 bases from J; bases unmatched to any gene: 2. CDR3 DNA: TGCAGCGTTGTCGGGAGGACCTACGAGCAGTACTTC. This translates into CSVVGRTYEQYF.

This clonotype was found a few times. This chain uses TRBV6-5 with TRBJ1-2, with TRBD1 as a possible D gene (5 bases). Germline V CDR1 and CDR2: MNHEY, SVGAGI. With 8 bases removed from V and 7 bases from J, the gap between germline ends came to 20 bases. The CDR3 length is 14 residues. This CDR3 reads CASRAGSLRGGYTF. As DNA, the CDR3 is TGTGCCAGCCGCGCAGGGAGTTTGAGAGGTGGCTACACCTTC.

The chain links TRBV5-1 to TRBJ2-7, with 8 bases fitting TRBD1. Germline CDR1 is SGHRS and CDR2 is YFSETQ. The J segment lost 6 bases and the V segment lost 4 bases, leaving 9 bases of the junction unmatched. This CDR3 has 14 amino acids. As DNA, the CDR3 is TGCGCCAGCAGCCCCGAGACCGGACAGGGCGAGCAGTACTTC. Translated: CASSPETGQGEQYF.

This clonotype has a handful of counts. The CDR3 loop is CSARAQRGDSYEQYF. In DNA, the CDR3 is TGCAGTGCTAGAGCGCAGAGAGGGGACTCCTACGAGCAGTACTTC. The chain has TRBV20-1 and TRBJ2-7; D is possibly TRBD1 or TRBD2 (5 bases each). Per germline, CDR1 DFQATT and CDR2 SNEGSKA (reference sequence). Trimming removed 1 base from V and 0 bases from J, with 13 bases in between. The CDR3 contains 15 residues.

The chain is built from TRBV15 and TRBJ2-4; 7 bases match TRBD2. CDR1 and CDR2 from the germline V gene are LNHNV and YYDKDF (reference sequence). Trimming at V came to 0 bases and at J to 6 bases, leaving 14 bases not matched to a gene. CDR3 length: 18 amino acids. This CDR3 reads CATSRDRTGRSEGNIQYF. CDR3 DNA sequence: TGTGCCACCAGCAGAGATCGTACCGGGAGGAGTGAGGGAAACATTCAGTACTTC. Supplemented by reference TRBV15 and TRBJ2-4, the full variable domain reads DAMVIQNPRYQVTQFGKPVTLSCSQTLNHNVMYWYQQKSSQAPKLLFHYYDKDFNNEADTPDNFQSRRPNTSFCFLDIRSPGLGDTAMYLCATSRDRTGRSEGNIQYFGAGTRLSVL.

This clonotype was found a few times. The chain carries TRBV11-2 and TRBJ2-5; 10 bases align to TRBD2. CDR1 is SGHAT, CDR2 FQNNGV, per germline. V lost 3 bases to trimming and J lost 3 bases; unmatched junction nucleotides: 7. The length of the CDR3 is 16 residues. The CDR3 here is CASSFNSGGAEETQYF. In nucleotides, the CDR3 is TGTGCCAGCAGCTTTAACAGCGGGGGGGCGGAAGAGACCCAGTACTTC. The full variable domain, its missing parts supplied by reference TRBV11-2 and TRBJ2-5, is EAGVAQSPRYKIIEKRQSVAFWCNPISGHATLYWYQQILGQGPKLLIQFQNNGVVDDSQLPKDRFSAERLKGVDSTLKIQPAKLEDSAVYLCASSFNSGGAEETQYFGPGTRLLVL.

The table lists this clonotype with many counts. The V gene is TRBV27, the J gene TRBJ2-5, with TRBD1 as a possible D gene (6 bases). The CDR3 is made up of 14 amino acids. V lost 5 bases to trimming and J lost 5 bases, with 15 bases between them. Germline CDR1 reads MNHEY; CDR2 reads SMNVEV (reference sequence). This CDR3 is CASSVYTRGETQYF. DNA of the CDR3: TGTGCCAGCAGTGTCTACACTAGGGGGGAGACCCAGTACTTC.

This clonotype was detected a few times. The V gene is TRBV5-6, the J gene TRBJ1-1, with D maybe TRBD1 (5 bases). Trimming took off 4 bases at V and 3 bases at J, with 19 bases between the two ends. Germline CDR1 is SGHDT and CDR2 is YYEEEE. The CDR3 is 16 residues long. CDR3 protein: CASSPPGWGRDTEAFF. CDR3 nucleotide sequence: TGTGCCAGCAGCCCCCCTGGTTGGGGGAGGGACACTGAAGCTTTCTTT.

The CDR3 spells CASSQSVGGVEGNTIYF. As DNA, the CDR3 is TGTGCCAGCAGCCAATCGGTGGGCGGTGTTGAAGGAAACACCATATATTTT. The chain carries TRBV4-2 and TRBJ1-3, with D unresolved. Trimming stripped 2 bases from V and 4 bases from J, with 18 bases between. This CDR3 has 17 residues. CDR1 is LGHNA and CDR2 is YNFKEQ in the germline V gene.

This clonotype occurred many times. This chain connects TRBV5-1 to TRBJ1-1, with TRBD1 matching 7 bases. V shed 7 bases, J shed 1 base, and the junction held 4 bases outside the gene matches. Germline V gives CDR1 SGHRS, CDR2 YFSETQ. The CDR3 runs to 13 residues. DNA for the CDR3: TGCGCCAGCTTCCGGGACAGGAACACTGAAGCTTTCTTT. Translated: CASFRDRNTEAFF. The full variable domain, completed using reference TRBV5-1 and TRBJ1-1, is KAGVTQTPRYLIKTRGQQVTLSCSPISGHRSVSWYQQTPGQGLQFLFEYFSETQRNKGNFPGRFSGRQFSNSRSEMNVSTLELGDSALYLCASFRDRNTEAFFGQGTRLTVV.

This clonotype was counted between two and nine times. Written as DNA, the CDR3 is TGTGCCAGCAGCCCGGGACTAGCGGGAGACTTACCCACAGATACGCAGTATTTT. Translating it yields CASSPGLAGDLPTDTQYF. The chain carries TRBV7-3 and TRBJ2-3; 14 nucleotides line up with TRBD2. CDR3 size: 18 residues. Germline CDR1 reads SGHTA; CDR2 reads FQGTGA. With 5 bases clipped from V and 2 bases from J, the junction kept 9 bases outside the gene matches.

This clonotype was seen only a few times. The rearrangement uses TRBV15 and TRBJ2-5; perhaps TRBD2 as D (5 bases). The CDR3 length is 14 residues. Germline assignment: CDR1 LNHNV and CDR2 YYDKDF (reference sequence). The V end lost 1 base, the J end lost 1 base, and 7 bases lay between the germline ends. CDR3 sequence reads: CATSRARVQETQYF. CDR3 bases: TGTGCCACCAGCAGAGCGAGGGTCCAAGAGACCCAGTACTTC.

The chain couples TRBV7-2 to TRBJ2-7; 13 bases agree with TRBD2. V shed 1 base and J 2 bases; nucleotides not matched to a gene: 8. Germline V CDR1 and CDR2: SGHTA, FQGNSA. The CDR3 totals 18 residues. The chain's CDR3 is CASSLGATSGRAAYEQYF. CDR3 coding DNA: TGTGCCAGCAGCTTAGGGGCAACTAGCGGGAGGGCCGCCTACGAGCAGTACTTC.

This clonotype was counted only a few times. The chain has TRBV29-1 and TRBJ2-1, with TRBD2 as a possible D gene (6 bases). The CDR3 has 12 amino acids. Trimming left V 6 bases short and J 5 bases short, with 11 bases between. Germline V gene lookup returns CDR1 SQVTM and CDR2 ANQGSEA. CDR3 amino acids: CSVRENHNEQFF. CDR3 in DNA: TGCAGCGTCCGGGAGAATCACAATGAGCAGTTCTTC.